This TCR beta chain was profiled in a study of cytomegalovirus exposure and HLA in healthy donors. Study at large: Among around 170 million T cells, an earlier analysis found about 110 million unique TCR beta sequences. In terms of ancestry, the Caucasian-associated cluster contained 75% to 85% of the approximately 400 genotyped donors.

The germline gives CDR1 SGHAT, CDR2 FQNNGV. Trimming took 3 bases from V and 4 from J; bases not matched to a gene: 0. CDR3 length: 15 amino acids. Researchers ran the PCR with 60 Vbeta and 13 Jbeta primers. Assay used: immunoSEQ multiplex PCR; TCRdb lists only in-frame clones, some missing. The sample carries under 200,000 clones, roughly 85% recorded once. General observations from the study: Researchers had no immune exposure information except CMV serostatus available.

With regard to this clone: Its antigen is unknown.

V and J are TRBV11-2 and TRBJ2-1; TRBD2 matches at 13 bases. The clonotype originates from a young woman in good health and CMV-seronegative. The sample was PBMCs. The CDR3 here is CASSLGLAGYNEQFF. As DNA, the CDR3 is TGTGCCAGCAGCTTGGGACTAGCGGGATACAATGAGCAGTTCTTC.